This TCR beta chain emerged from a study of graft-versus-host responses after intestinal transplantation. The CDR3 has 14 residues. Germline V gives CDR1 MNHEY, CDR2 SVGAGI. V was clipped by 6 bases and J by 1 base, with 12 bases between them. Assay: immunoSEQ multiplex PCR; the TCRdb copy retains only in-frame clones and omits some. The top ten clones hold around 10% of a sample with 25,000 to 30,000 clones, 70% to 90% of them seen once. This material consisted of PBMCs, taken around 61 weeks after intestinal transplantation. This TCR derives from a human patient who received an intestinal transplant, so some T cells may come from the graft donor. The chain employs TRBV6-5 and TRBJ1-1; D not resolved. This chain's CDR3 is CASRSWTQNTEAFF. In DNA, the CDR3 is TGTGCCAGCAGATCTTGGACGCAGAACACTGAAGCTTTCTTT.